This T cell receptor beta chain was found in a study of T cells in Graves' hyperthyroidism and ophthalmopathy (dated by TCRdb to 2018 to 2020). Notes on the research overall: Peripheral blood was sampled at the time of initial diagnosis, prior to any treatment. TCR Vbeta CDR3 sequencing of approximately 140 peripheral blood samples (over 40 ophthalmopathy, over 70 hyperthyroidism and some 17 progressor patients) is reported in the paper. The 95 to 100 discovery patients were randomly split 7:3 into training and test sets. The study also compared thyroid tissue and blood T-cell repertoires from over 5 Graves' hyperthyroidism patients. Whether ophthalmopathy could be predicted prospectively was tested in an independent validation cohort made up of roughly 19 hyperthyroidism patients plus 17 patients who later progressed to ophthalmopathy. To identify TCR V-J signatures that set the groups apart, the researchers used a discovery cohort of more than 95 patients, made up of approximately 43 with Graves' ophthalmopathy and 55 to 65 with stable Graves' hyperthyroidism. After blood sampling, hyperthyroidism patients were treated with methimazole at a starting dose of 30 mg daily, and ophthalmopathy patients were treated with high-dose intravenous methylprednisolone. On the study overall, not on this receptor specifically: No statistical method was used to fix the sample size in advance, and group allocation was not hidden from the investigators. In validation, the model predicted progression to ophthalmopathy a median of roughly 6.2 months before onset, with about 71% sensitivity and 72.22% specificity. Most expanded thyroid clonotypes (frequency above 0.001) were also detected in blood, a finding suggesting that blood repertoires may reflect thyroid immune responses. A model built on a 13 V-J signature distinguished ophthalmopathy from stable hyperthyroidism, reaching over 85% sensitivity and approximately 81% specificity in cross-validation and 80%/75% in testing.

In this sample, this clonotype turned up many times. There is no known antigen for this receptor. Base qualities are not at hand, and no much larger clone is one base apart. In the ophthalmopathy patients, disease was moderately to severely active, with a Clinical Activity Score of 3 or more, a NOSPECS grade of 4 or more, and a duration of less than 3 months. The study excluded patients with uncontrolled infections, other autoimmune diseases, pregnancy or lactation. Clinical symptoms, serum thyroxine and TRAb, thyroid ultrasound, and orbital computed tomography formed the basis for the diagnoses. PBMCs were separated from over 9 ml of fresh peripheral blood using Ficoll-Paque density gradient centrifugation. Trizol reagent was used to extract total RNA, and RNA quality was then checked on an Agilent 2100 Bioanalyzer. TCR beta CDR3 regions were amplified from RNA transcripts. The first round of RT-PCR for the TCR CDR3 was performed with the HTBI primer set and the Qiagen OneStep RT-PCR kit. Libraries were constructed in a second round of multiplex PCR, after which size selection and purification were performed. Sequencing of the libraries was done on an Illumina HiSeq2000 using paired-end 100 bp reads. The authors' analysis ran thus. SOAPnuke was used to process the raw data, removing reads that contained adapters or uncalled bases, had a mean Phred below 15, or lacked an exact match to the constant primer or identifier. High-quality paired reads were merged with COPE v1.2.5, and unique nucleotide sequences were defined as clonotypes. MiTCR v1.1 was used to align the clonotypes against IMGT TRBV, TRBD and TRBJ reference segments. Analysis was restricted to V-J combinations with a frequency above 0.0001, which covered roughly 99% of repertoires. A TCS score was defined as the ratio of F50 (clonal expansion) to E x V (chaos), with BLOSUM62-based TCRdist applied between CDR3 peptides within each V-J. Welch's t-statistics and random forest reduced just over 500 V-J features to 13, which were used in a naive Bayes classifier (R e1071). TCRdb passed the public sequencing reads through fastp at Q25 and MiXCR, retaining productive beta sequences. CDR3 protein duplicates are merged, each entry listing the most common genes and DNA. Clone size and V and J calls follow TCRdb, not the original study. The sample profile shows under 350,000 distinct CDR3 sequences; more than 15% of them were found once. Of the sample, around 55% is held by the ten largest clones.

The sequenced sample consisted of blood. The receptor was isolated from a woman aged 55-70 years with Graves' ophthalmopathy.

The nucleotide sequence reads TGTGCCAGCAGTGAAGTGGGGGGAAAAGTCTATGGCTACACCTTC. It specifies CASSEVGGKVYGYTF. Recombination linked TRBV2 to TRBJ1-2, and the D gene may be TRBD1, 5 bases matching. The germline V gene gives CDR1 as SNHLY and CDR2 as FYNNEI. Trimming removed 1 base from V and 4 bases from J, leaving 13 bases between the germline ends. The CDR3 sequence holds 15 residues, the cysteine and phenylalanine included. Only the CDR3 region is kept as DNA, spanning 45 bases read in frame from base 1. Where the CDR3 stops, the reference TRBV2 and TRBJ1-2 genes take over; the full variable domain is EPEVTQTPSHQVTQMGQEVILRCVPISNHLYFYWYRQILGQKVEFLVSFYNNEISEKSEIFDDQFSVERPDGSNFTLKIRSTKLEDSAMYFCASSEVGGKVYGYTFGSGTRLTVV.